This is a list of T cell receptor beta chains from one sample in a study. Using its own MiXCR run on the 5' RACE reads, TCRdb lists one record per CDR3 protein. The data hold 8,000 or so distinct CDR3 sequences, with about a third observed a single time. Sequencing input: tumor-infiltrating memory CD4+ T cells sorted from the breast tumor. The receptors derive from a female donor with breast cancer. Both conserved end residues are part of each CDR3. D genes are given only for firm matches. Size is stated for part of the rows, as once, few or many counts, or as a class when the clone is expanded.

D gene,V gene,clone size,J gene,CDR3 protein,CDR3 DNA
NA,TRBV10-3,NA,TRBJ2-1,CATSTPGNEQFF,TGTGCCACCAGTACCCCAGGTAATGAGCAGTTCTTC
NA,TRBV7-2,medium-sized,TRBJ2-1,CASSLARALAANEQFF,TGTGCCAGCAGCTTAGCCAGGGCCCTTGCGGCCAATGAGCAGTTCTTC
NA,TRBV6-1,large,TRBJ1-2,CASRTGLGYGYTF,TGTGCCAGCAGAACAGGGCTAGGCTATGGCTACACCTTC
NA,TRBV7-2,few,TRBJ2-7,CASSSRAIPYEQYF,TGTGCCAGCAGCTCCCGGGCTATCCCCTACGAGCAGTACTTC
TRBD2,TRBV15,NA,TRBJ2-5,CATLASGRETQYF,TGTGCCACCCTCGCTAGCGGGAGAGAGACCCAGTACTTC
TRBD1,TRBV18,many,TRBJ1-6,CASSLGQGNNSPLHF,TGTGCCAGCTCATTGGGACAGGGGAATAATTCACCCCTCCACTTT
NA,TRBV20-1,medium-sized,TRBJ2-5,CSARVPGEETQYF,TGCAGTGCTAGAGTCCCAGGGGAAGAGACCCAGTACTTC
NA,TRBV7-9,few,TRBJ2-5,CASSLRRFTGRGQETQYF,TGTGCCAGCAGCTTGCGCCGATTTACAGGGAGGGGGCAAGAGACCCAGTACTTC
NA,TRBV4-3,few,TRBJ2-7,CASSQDLEGRAGEQYF,TGCGCCAGCAGCCAAGATTTGGAGGGCAGGGCGGGGGAGCAGTACTTC
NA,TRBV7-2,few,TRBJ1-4,CASSLSTGRSNEKLFF,TGTGCCAGCAGCTTATCAACAGGGAGAAGTAATGAAAAACTGTTTTTT
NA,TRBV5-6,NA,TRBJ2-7,CASSLLDSNYEQYF,TGTGCCAGCAGCTTGCTTGACTCAAACTACGAGCAGTACTTC
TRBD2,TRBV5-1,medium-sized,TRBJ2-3,CASRSQASGSPGTDTQYF,TGCGCCAGCAGGTCACAGGCCAGCGGGAGTCCCGGCACAGATACGCAGTATTTT
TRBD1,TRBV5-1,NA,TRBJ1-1,CASSPGQPNTEAFF,TGCGCCAGCAGCCCGGGACAGCCGAACACTGAAGCTTTCTTT
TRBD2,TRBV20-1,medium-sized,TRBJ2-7,CSAEAGDSYEQYF,TGCAGTGCGGAAGCGGGAGACTCCTACGAGCAGTACTTC
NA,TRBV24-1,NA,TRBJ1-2,CATSDRTAKGYTF,TGTGCCACCAGTGATAGGACAGCGAAGGGCTACACCTTC
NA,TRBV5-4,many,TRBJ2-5,CASSLEGRVRETQYF,TGTGCCAGCAGCTTGGAAGGCAGGGTCCGGGAGACCCAGTACTTC
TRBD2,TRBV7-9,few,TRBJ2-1,CAIPPPVREWNEQFF,TGTGCCATCCCTCCACCCGTGCGGGAGTGGAATGAGCAGTTCTTC
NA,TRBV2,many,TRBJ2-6,CASTWQGRSGANVLTF,TGTGCCAGCACTTGGCAGGGGAGGTCTGGGGCCAACGTCCTGACTTTC
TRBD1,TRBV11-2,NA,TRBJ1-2,CASSQMTGANYGYTF,TGTGCCAGCAGCCAAATGACAGGGGCTAACTATGGCTACACCTTC
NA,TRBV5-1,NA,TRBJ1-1,CASRGSATEAFF,TGCGCCAGCAGGGGATCGGCTACTGAAGCTTTCTTT
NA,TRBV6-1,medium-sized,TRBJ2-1,CASNPDRVVAGTGNEQFF,TGTGCCAGCAACCCTGACAGGGTAGTAGCGGGGACGGGGAATGAGCAGTTCTTC
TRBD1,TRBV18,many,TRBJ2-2,CASSPRQGAWTGELFF,TGTGCCAGCTCACCCAGACAGGGGGCGTGGACCGGGGAGCTGTTTTTT
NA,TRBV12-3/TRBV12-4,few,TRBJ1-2,CASSLTGSTTYGYTF,TGTGCCAGCAGTTTAACTGGCTCCACTACCTATGGCTACACCTTC
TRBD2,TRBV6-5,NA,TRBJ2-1,CASSSSRLAGVHNEQFF,TGTGCCAGCAGTTCTTCCCGACTAGCGGGAGTGCACAATGAGCAGTTCTTC
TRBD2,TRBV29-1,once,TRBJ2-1,CSGAGEKYEQFF,TGCAGCGGGGCGGGAGAGAAGTATGAGCAGTTCTTC
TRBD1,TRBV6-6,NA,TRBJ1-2,CASSPTGDGYTF,TGTGCCAGCAGTCCGACAGGGGATGGCTACACCTTC